Each of the 2 T cell receptor beta chains below was sequenced from the same sample in a study of cytomegalovirus exposure and HLA in healthy donors. Some clones are missing from TCRdb's copy, which holds only in-frame ones; the method was immunoSEQ multiplex PCR. The profile shows fewer than 350,000 clones, roughly 90% of them singletons. The sample was PBMCs. These TCRs come from a woman in her late teens or twenties in good health and CMV-seronegative.

V gene TRBV6-6 combines with J gene TRBJ1-2; 7 nucleotides align to TRBD1. Losses at the gene ends were 6 bases for V and 0 bases for J; bases not matched to a gene: 7. The CDR3 contains 15 residues. The V gene's germline CDR1 is MNHNY and CDR2 SVGAGI (reference sequence). The CDR3: CASREQGQANYGYTF. CDR3 coding DNA: TGTGCCAGCAGGGAACAGGGGCAAGCTAACTATGGCTACACCTTC.

This chain joins TRBV2 and TRBJ2-7; TRBD2 aligns across 12 bases. The junction had 11 bases not matched to a gene; V was cut back by 7 bases and J by 4 bases. The CDR3 runs to 16 residues. Germline CDR1 and CDR2: SNHLY and FYNNEI. CDR3 nucleotides: TGTGCCAGCATGATAGGCCTGACTAGCGGGAGTTACGAGCAGTACTTC. Its protein is CASMIGLTSGSYEQYF.